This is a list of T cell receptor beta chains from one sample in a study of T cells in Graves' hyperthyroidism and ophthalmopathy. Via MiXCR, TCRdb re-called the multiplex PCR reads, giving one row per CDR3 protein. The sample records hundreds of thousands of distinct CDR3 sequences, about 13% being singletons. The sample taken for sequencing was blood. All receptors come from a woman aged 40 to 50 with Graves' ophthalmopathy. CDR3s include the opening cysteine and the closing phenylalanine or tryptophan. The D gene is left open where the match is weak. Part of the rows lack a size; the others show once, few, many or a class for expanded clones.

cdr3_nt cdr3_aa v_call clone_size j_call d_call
TGTGCCAGCTCACCACTCAGGTCCGCGGGACGGGGCACAGATACGCAGTATTTT CASSPLRSAGRGTDTQYF TRBV14 few TRBJ2-3 -
TGTGCCAGCAGTTCCACATCCGGGACATCTAACTATGGCTACACCTTC CASSSTSGTSNYGYTF TRBV28 many TRBJ1-2 -
TGTGCCAGCCTTCCCACGGGGGATGTACACTGGGGTCAACCCCAGCATTTT CASLPTGDVHWGQPQHF TRBV2 - TRBJ1-5 -
TGTGCCAGCAGTCGCAAAGGGGGTAAGGGGAACACTGAAGCTTTCTTT CASSRKGGKGNTEAFF TRBV12-3/TRBV12-4 many TRBJ1-1 -
TGTGCCAGCAGGTCCCGGGGACAGCAAAATGAGCAGTTCTTC CASRSRGQQNEQFF TRBV12-3/TRBV12-4 few TRBJ2-1 TRBD1
TGTGCCAGCAGCATTGGCAGGGGGAGTGTGAACACTGAAGCTTTCTTT CASSIGRGSVNTEAFF TRBV5-4 many TRBJ1-1 TRBD1
TGTGCCAGCAGTTTATACGAGACCCAGTACTTC CASSLYETQYF TRBV12-3/TRBV12-4 many TRBJ2-5 -
TGTGCCAGCAGTTTATATGTTGGCGGTAGCTCTGGAAACACCATATATTTT CASSLYVGGSSGNTIYF TRBV12-3/TRBV12-4 - TRBJ1-3 -
TGTGCCATCCTTCCGGGACAGGGGGTGGCGAACACTGAAGCTTTCTTT CAILPGQGVANTEAFF TRBV10-3 - TRBJ1-1 TRBD1
TGTGCCGATACCGAATACCGCGGTGCCGATTGGGGGGATGGTCGGACAGGGAATAATCAGCCCCAGCATTTT CADTEYRGADWGDGRTGNNQPQHF TRBV2 - TRBJ1-5 TRBD1
TGTGCCAGCAGCCCCCCGGTTAACTATGGCTACACCTTC CASSPPVNYGYTF TRBV11-3 - TRBJ1-2 -
TGTGCCACCAGTGATTACGGAAGACCAGATACGCAGTATTTT CATSDYGRPDTQYF TRBV24-1 few TRBJ2-3 -
TGCAGTGCGGACGGGGGGGCCAAAGAGACCCAGTACTTC CSADGGAKETQYF TRBV20-1 - TRBJ2-5 TRBD2
TGCGCCAGCAGCCCCCGGACAGGGGGGACTTATGCCGGGGAGCTGTTTTTT CASSPRTGGTYAGELFF TRBV5-1 once TRBJ2-2 TRBD1
TGTGCCAGCAGCTTGGGCCCCGCTCTATATAGCAATCAGCCCCAGCATTTT CASSLGPALYSNQPQHF TRBV5-5 - TRBJ1-5 -
TGTGCCAGCAGAAGACAGGGTAACGGGGAGCTGTTTTTT CASRRQGNGELFF TRBV6-1 few TRBJ2-2 TRBD1
TGTGCCAGCAGCTTGGGCAGGGGACTCTACGAGCAGTACTTC CASSLGRGLYEQYF TRBV5-4 - TRBJ2-7 -
TGTGCCACCAAGGAAACAGGGGGCGTACCTGGCCACACCTTC CATKETGGVPGHTF TRBV6-1 - TRBJ1-2 TRBD1
TGTGCTAGTGGACTCATCGTGGGGGGCGGGGAGTATGGCTACACCTTC CASGLIVGGGEYGYTF TRBV12-5 many TRBJ1-2 -
TGTGCCATCAGTGCATCGGCAGGCGTAGGCTCCTACAATGAGCAGTTCTTC CAISASAGVGSYNEQFF TRBV10-3 - TRBJ2-1 -
TGTGCCACAGCGGGACAGGGGATGGACAATGAGCAGTTCTTC CATAGQGMDNEQFF TRBV11-2 many TRBJ2-1 TRBD1
TGTGCCAGCAGCTTAGGGTCGAATGTCCCCACTGAAGCTTTCTTT CASSLGSNVPTEAFF TRBV7-9 many TRBJ1-1 -
TGTGCCAGCAGCCAAGAGAGGGTTACCTACGAGCAGTACTTC CASSQERVTYEQYF TRBV4-2 - TRBJ2-7 -
TGTGCCAGCAGCGCCGGACAGGGGGTTTCTTTCAGGGAGCTGTTTTTT CASSAGQGVSFRELFF TRBV11-2 many TRBJ2-2 TRBD1
TGTGCCAGCAGCGTCGAGGGGAACACCATATATTTT CASSVEGNTIYF TRBV9 few TRBJ1-3 -
TGTGCCAGCAGTTCTGGCAGGGGCTATGGCTACACCTTC CASSSGRGYGYTF TRBV12-3/TRBV12-4 many TRBJ1-2 -
TGCGCCAGCAGTGAGTCGCGCGGGGCGTACAATGAGCAGTTCTTC CASSESRGAYNEQFF TRBV10-1 many TRBJ2-1 -
TGTGCCAGCAGCTTGACTAGCGGGGGATTGGAGACCCAGTACTTC CASSLTSGGLETQYF TRBV7-2 many TRBJ2-5 TRBD2
TGTGCCTGGAGTCTGGGGTTGGGTAATGAAAAACTGTTTTTT CAWSLGLGNEKLFF TRBV30 few TRBJ1-4 -
TGCAGTGCCTTTCGGGAGCCTCTTAGCACAGATATGCAGTATTTT CSAFREPLSTDMQYF TRBV20-1 - TRBJ2-3 -
TGTGCCAGCAGCGAAGGACGGGAGCTGTTTTTT CASSEGRELFF TRBV2 many TRBJ2-2 -
TGCAGTGCTAGAGATCAGGCCAGGGGATTGGGCGGGGAGCTGTTTTTT CSARDQARGLGGELFF TRBV20-1 - TRBJ2-2 -
TGTGCCTGGGACGACAGGAAGAACACTGAAGCTTTCTTT CAWDDRKNTEAFF TRBV30 many TRBJ1-1 -
TGCAGTGCTAGTGGTAGCGGGAACACAGATACGCAGTATTTT CSASGSGNTDTQYF TRBV20-1 many TRBJ2-3 TRBD2
TGCAGCGTTGGAGCAAGGTACGAGCAGTACTTC CSVGARYEQYF TRBV29-1 many TRBJ2-7 -
TGTGCCAGTAGTATAGATCTGTCACATTATAGCAATCAGCCCCAGCATTTT CASSIDLSHYSNQPQHF TRBV19 - TRBJ1-5 -
TGTGCCAGCAGTTACTCGGCGGGGCCTAGCGACGAGCAGTACTTC CASSYSAGPSDEQYF TRBV6-5 many TRBJ2-7 -
TGTGCCAGCAATCCGGGGCGGACAGTTGCTACAGATACGCAGTATTTT CASNPGRTVATDTQYF TRBV6-1 many TRBJ2-3 -
TGCAGTGCTAGACATCATTTAACAGGGCACATAACTAATTCACCCCTCCACTTT CSARHHLTGHITNSPLHF TRBV20-1 few TRBJ1-6 -